Below, 29 T cell receptor beta chains from the same sample are listed, as sequenced in a study of Ad26.COV2.S vaccination and SARS-CoV-2 variants. Data came from immunoSEQ multiplex PCR; TCRdb stores just in-frame clones and leaves some out. In the table there are about 400,000 clones, around 82% of which are singletons. Regarding treatment: about 20 received Ad26.COV2.S at low or high dose, single or two shots; about 5 received placebo; per-sample allocation not given. Sampling was done on day 63 after the first vaccine or placebo injection. The specimen comprised peripheral blood, sampled in a trial of Ad26.COV2.S vaccine versus placebo. The receptors were sampled from a person aged 18-60 years who received the Ad26.COV2.S COVID-19 vaccine or a placebo.

This clone was seen only a few times. The chain carries TRBV5-1 and TRBJ2-2; TRBD2 aligns across 9 bases. CDR3 size: 14 residues. V was pared by 4 bases and J by 8 bases, with 6 bases of the junction left unmatched. CDR1 SGHRS and CDR2 YFSETQ come from the germline V gene. CDR3 nucleotide sequence: TGCGCCAGCAGCGCCGGACTAGCGTGGGGGGAGCTGTTTTTT. Amino acids: CASSAGLAWGELFF.

The V and J genes are TRBV11-3 and TRBJ2-7; a possible D gene is TRBD1 (5 bases). The CDR3 contains 13 residues. Trimming took off 2 bases at V and 5 bases at J, with 10 bases between the two ends. Germline V lookup: CDR1 SGHNT, CDR2 YENEEA. CDR3 region: CASSLRTLHEQYF. CDR3 sequence (DNA): TGTGCCAGCAGCTTAAGGACACTCCACGAGCAGTACTTC.

V gene TRBV9 combines with J gene TRBJ2-1; tentatively, D is TRBD2 (5 bases). V lost 3 bases and J lost 5, with 12 bases in between. This CDR3 spans 14 amino acids. The germline gives CDR1 SGDLS, CDR2 YYNGEE. Here the CDR3 reads CASSAQPSNNEQFF. The CDR3 region has the DNA TGTGCCAGCAGCGCCCAACCTAGCAACAATGAGCAGTTCTTC.

J is TRBJ1-1 and V is TRBV2; 7 positions match TRBD1. J was trimmed by 4 bases and V by 9 bases; bases with no gene match: 14. In germline, CDR1 is SNHLY, CDR2 FYNNEI. The CDR3 is made up of 15 amino acids. The CDR3 nucleotides read TGTGCCAGTCAAGTTGAAACAGGGGTGGGCACTGAAGCTTTCTTT. Protein product: CASQVETGVGTEAFF. Supplemented by reference TRBV2 and TRBJ1-1, the full variable domain reads EPEVTQTPSHQVTQMGQEVILRCVPISNHLYFYWYRQILGQKVEFLVSFYNNEISEKSEIFDDQFSVERPDGSNFTLKIRSTKLEDSAMYFCASQVETGVGTEAFFGQGTRLTVV.

This clone was found a few times. The rearrangement joins TRBV11-3 to TRBJ2-7; a possible D gene is TRBD1 (5 bases). The CDR3 extends over 11 amino acids. Trimming pared 5 bases from V and 5 bases from J, leaving 7 bases between. CDR1 and CDR2 (germline): SGHNT, YENEEA. CDR3 sequence: CASSPRDEQYF. As DNA, the CDR3 is TGTGCCAGCAGCCCCAGGGACGAGCAGTACTTC.

The chain couples TRBV1 to TRBJ1-6; the tabulated D call, TRBD1, remains unverified against the DNA. TRBV1 is flagged as a pseudogene. The CDR3 covers 14 residues. CDR3 DNA sequence: TGCACCAGCAGCCCCCGACAGGGAAGTTCACCCCTCCACTTT. Translating it yields CTSSPRQGSSPLHF.

This chain links TRBV9 with TRBJ2-7; possible D gene TRBD1, 6 bases. The CDR3 sequence is 16 residues long. Deletions cut 0 bases from V and 0 bases from J, with 13 bases between. Germline V gene data show CDR1 as SGDLS and CDR2 as YYNGEE. The CDR3 DNA reads as TGTGCCAGCAGCGTAGGACCAGGGGCGAGCTCCTACGAGCAGTACTTC. Translating it yields CASSVGPGASSYEQYF.

The CDR3 DNA reads as TGTGCCAGCAGTTACGGAAGGGCAGGTCTCTACGAGCAGTACTTC. It is translated as CASSYGRAGLYEQYF. The chain combines TRBV6-2 or TRBV6-3 with TRBJ2-7; no definite D call. CDR3 length equals 15 residues. V dropped 2 bases and J dropped 3 bases, with 14 bases sitting between them. CDR1 is MNHEY, CDR2 SVGEGT, per germline.

Notes on this clone: Other DNA variants within this sample encode the same CDR3. The gene calls are TRBV3-1 (or the pseudogene TRBV3-2) and TRBJ1-6; 7 bases map to TRBD1. The V gene's germline CDR1 is LGHDT and CDR2 YNNKEL (reference sequence). The CDR3 is 14 residues long. The junction had 3 bases not matched to a gene; V was cut back by 4 bases and J by 6 bases. The CDR3 DNA sequence: TGTGCCAGCAGCCTGGGACAGACTAATTCACCCCTCCACTTT. Protein: CASSLGQTNSPLHF.

CDR3 sequence reads: CASSHSTERLAQFF. The CDR3 DNA is TGTGCCAGCAGCCACAGCACAGAAAGACTAGCTCAGTTCTTC. V and J are TRBV3-1 (or the pseudogene TRBV3-2) and TRBJ2-1; 7 bases align to TRBD2. J gave up 13 bases and V 3 bases, and 12 bases lay outside the gene matches. This CDR3 has 14 residues. The V gene's germline CDR1 is LGHDT and CDR2 YNNKEL (reference sequence).

This clone has just one count. The chain is built from TRBV4-3 and TRBJ2-1; 8 bases are shared with TRBD1. The V gene's germline CDR1 is LGHNA and CDR2 YSLEER. The CDR3 has 15 residues. The ends lost 5 bases at V and 4 bases at J; junction bases unmatched: 7. In nucleotides, the CDR3 is TGCGCCAGCAGCATGACAGGGGCACCTTACAATGAGCAGTTCTTC. This sequence encodes CASSMTGAPYNEQFF.

The CDR3 nucleotides read TGTGCCAGCAAGCGGGACCCGAACACTGAAGCTTTCTTT. This gives the protein CASKRDPNTEAFF. The V and J genes are TRBV6-5 and TRBJ1-1; possible D gene TRBD1, 5 bases. This CDR3 has 13 residues. Trimming took 7 bases from V and 1 from J, leaving 10 bases between them. Germline V CDR1 and CDR2: MNHEY, SVGAGI.

V gene TRBV13 combines with J gene TRBJ2-3, with TRBD2 matching over 7 bases. The CDR3 is 14 residues long. Germline V CDR1 and CDR2: PRHDT, FYEKMQ (reference sequence). V lost 2 bases and J lost 5; bases outside the gene matches: 4. Here the CDR3 DNA reads TGTGCCAGCAGCTTACTTGCGGGAGTAGATACGCAGTATTTT. Translating gives CASSLLAGVDTQYF.

The chain has TRBV11-3 and TRBJ2-2, with D perhaps being TRBD1 or TRBD2 (5 bases each). The germline CDR1 and CDR2 sequences are SGHNT and YENEEA. The CDR3 consists of 15 residues. The V and J ends lost 5 bases and 4 bases respectively, with 14 bases between them. CDR3 sequence reads: CASSRGDRATGELFF. DNA of the CDR3: TGTGCCAGCAGCCGAGGGGACCGGGCCACCGGGGAGCTGTTTTTT.

The V and J genes are TRBV7-9 and TRBJ1-1; no clear D gene. The CDR3 runs to 14 residues. Trimming shortened V by 8 bases and J by 0 bases, and 13 bases separated the two germline ends. CDR1 SEHNR and CDR2 FQNEAQ come from the germline V gene (reference sequence). CDR3 DNA: TGTGCCAGCTCCCTCGTAGGGATGAACACTGAAGCTTTCTTT. Its translation is CASSLVGMNTEAFF.

The chain links TRBV6-4 to TRBJ2-2; D is undetermined. Trimming removed 6 bases from V and 4 bases from J, with 12 bases in between. This CDR3 comprises 14 residues. CDR1 is MRHNA and CDR2 is SNTAGT in the germline V gene. The CDR3 nucleotides read TGTGCCAGCAGGATCGGAAGCTCCACCGGGGAGCTGTTTTTT. Amino acid sequence: CASRIGSSTGELFF.

This clone was seen just once. The J gene is TRBJ2-2, the V gene TRBV9; D remains unclear. V was shortened by 0 bases and J by 2 bases, with 8 bases between the two germline ends. The CDR3 totals 15 residues. Germline CDR1 SGDLS, CDR2 YYNGEE. The CDR3 DNA reads TGTGCCAGCAGCGTAGTAGGGCTTAACACCGGGGAGCTGTTTTTT. As protein: CASSVVGLNTGELFF.

Only a few counts were recorded for this clone. DNA for the CDR3: TGTGCCAGCAGTGAAGTATTCTCCTATAATTCACCCCTCCACTTT. Residues: CASSEVFSYNSPLHF. The chain couples TRBV6-1 to TRBJ1-6; D is uncertain. Germline CDR1 and CDR2: MNHNS and SASEGT. This CDR3 has 15 amino acids. V lost 1 base to trimming and J lost 0 bases, with 4 bases between them.

The genes are TRBV9 and TRBJ1-2; TRBD1 matches 7 bases. Trimming at V came to 0 bases and at J to 7 bases, leaving 9 bases not matched to a gene. Germline CDR1 and CDR2: SGDLS and YYNGEE. The CDR3 consists of 15 residues. The CDR3 here is CASSVGRRGHGGYTF. The CDR3, as DNA: TGTGCCAGCAGCGTAGGTCGGAGGGGGCACGGTGGCTACACCTTC.

This chain uses TRBV11-1 with TRBJ2-2, with TRBD2 matching over 8 bases. The trim removed 2 bases at V and 1 base at J, leaving 3 bases unmatched. Germline assignment: CDR1 SGHAT and CDR2 FQDESV (reference sequence). This CDR3 has 16 residues. This CDR3 is CASSLSSGGNTGELFF. The DNA of the CDR3 is TGTGCCAGCAGCTTATCAAGCGGGGGGAACACCGGGGAGCTGTTTTTT.

The rearrangement uses TRBV9 and TRBJ1-1, with unresolved D. V shed 3 bases and J shed 2 bases, with 8 bases lying between them. The CDR3 length is 13 residues. The germline gives CDR1 SGDLS, CDR2 YYNGEE. The CDR3 DNA reads TGTGCCAGCAGCGCATGGTCTAACACTGAAGCTTTCTTT. It translates to CASSAWSNTEAFF.

The rearrangement uses TRBV19 and TRBJ1-1; D remains ambiguous. CDR3 length: 15 residues. Trimming removed 3 bases from V and 5 bases from J, with 16 bases in between. Germline loops: CDR1 LNHDA, CDR2 SQIVND (reference sequence). For the CDR3, the DNA is TGTGCCAGTAGTATGGTCCCCCTCGCACAGACTGAAGCTTTCTTT. Its translation is CASSMVPLAQTEAFF.

V usage is TRBV15 and J usage is TRBJ2-2, with TRBD2 matching over 10 bases. Unmatched junction bases numbered 8, after V lost 5 bases and J lost 5 bases. Germline lookup yields CDR1 LNHNV and CDR2 YYDKDF (reference sequence). This CDR3 spans 16 amino acids. CDR3 DNA sequence: TGTGCCACCAGCCCCTGGCTAGCGGGAGAAACCGGGGAGCTGTTTTTT. The encoded protein is CATSPWLAGETGELFF.

This clone has only one observation. V usage is TRBV7-9 and J usage is TRBJ1-2; D remains ambiguous. Trimming left V 4 bases short and J 3 bases short, with 9 bases between. The CDR3 sequence is 13 residues long. In germline, CDR1 is SEHNR, CDR2 FQNEAQ (reference sequence). The DNA for the CDR3 is TGTGCCAGCAGCTCCGGTCAGTACTATGGCTACACCTTC. This codes for CASSSGQYYGYTF.

The chain has TRBV7-3 and TRBJ1-2; D is possibly TRBD1 (6 bases). This CDR3 region has 15 residues. V dropped 3 bases and J dropped 5 bases, with 16 bases sitting between them. Germline values: CDR1 SGHTA, CDR2 FQGTGA. The CDR3 sequence: CASSFGPQGSYGYTF. The CDR3 DNA reads as TGTGCCAGCAGCTTCGGCCCTCAGGGGTCGTATGGCTACACCTTC.

For this clone: The sample has other DNA sequences that encode this CDR3 too. The chain links TRBV11-2 to TRBJ1-3, with D unresolved. V lost 3 bases and J lost 0, with 3 bases in between. CDR1 and CDR2 from the germline V gene are SGHAT and FQNNGV. The CDR3 consists of 13 residues. CDR3 protein: CASSLNSGNTIYF. Here the CDR3 DNA reads TGTGCCAGCAGCTTGAACTCTGGAAACACCATATATTTT.

The CDR3 sequence is CASSYSGQGSSGYTF. The CDR3, as DNA: TGTGCCAGCAGTTACTCGGGACAGGGGTCGTCTGGCTACACCTTC. The chain recombines TRBV6-5 with TRBJ1-2, with 10 bases identical to TRBD1. In germline, CDR1 is MNHEY, CDR2 SVGAGI. Trimming at V came to 0 bases and at J to 7 bases, leaving 5 bases not matched to a gene. The CDR3 sequence is 15 residues long.

V is TRBV3-1 (or the pseudogene TRBV3-2) and J is TRBJ2-4, with 7 bases aligning to TRBD2. This CDR3 comprises 16 residues. The germline gives CDR1 LGHDT, CDR2 YNNKEL (reference sequence). V lost 8 bases, J lost 2 bases, and 12 bases stayed unmatched. The CDR3 region is CASGEGLVSTKNIQYF. DNA of the CDR3: TGTGCCAGCGGCGAAGGACTAGTCAGTACCAAAAACATTCAGTACTTC.

The chain combines TRBV7-3 with TRBJ1-5; D is undetermined. CDR3 length: 12 residues. V lost 6 bases and J lost 7, with 10 bases in between. Germline CDR1 and CDR2: SGHTA and FQGTGA. CDR3 residues: CASRGKDQPQHF. CDR3 in DNA: TGTGCCAGCAGAGGGAAGGACCAGCCCCAGCATTTT. Using reference TRBV7-3 and TRBJ1-5 for the parts outside the CDR3, the full variable domain is GAGVSQTPSNKVTEKGKYVELRCDPISGHTALYWYRQSLGQGPEFLIYFQGTGAADDSGLPNDRFFAVRPEGSVSTLKIQRTERGDSAVYLCASRGKDQPQHFGDGTRLSIL.